This T cell receptor beta chain was found in a study of T-cell reconstitution after alpha-beta-depleted transplantation in children. For TCRbeta, the library was prepared with unique molecular identifiers. Each CDR3 protein is one row after TCRdb ran MiXCR on the PCR reads. The repertoire holds about 72,000 distinct CDR3 sequences, with 6% to 8.5% as singletons. This CDR3 contains 14 residues. V gave up 10 bases and J gave up 2 bases, with 17 bases separating them. Germline values: CDR1 LGHDT, CDR2 YNNKEL (reference sequence). The origin of this receptor is a human donor who donated a stem cell graft to a child with acute lymphoblastic leukemia. The chain carries TRBV3-1 and TRBJ1-1; D is unclear. Sequenced material: PBMCs from the stem cell graft donor, taken from the stem cell graft. Here the CDR3 DNA reads TGTGCCACCTCCCCTGGACGGAGTAACACTGAAGCTTTCTTT. This sequence encodes CATSPGRSNTEAFF.